This TCR beta chain was identified during a study of cytomegalovirus exposure and HLA in healthy donors. Study information: Prior work identified 95 million to 120 million unique TCR beta sequences in 190 million or so T cells. Findings of the study overall: It was around 160 TCR beta chains that were listed as cytomegalovirus-associated. In a later analysis, several top co-occurrence clusters appeared linked to parvovirus B19, influenza, CMV and Epstein-Barr virus. The HLA-A and HLA-B alleles of most subjects were reportedly predicted accurately from TCR beta sequences.

With 60 Vbeta and 13 Jbeta primers, the PCR was carried out. Measured with immunoSEQ multiplex PCR; TCRdb has only the in-frame clones, and not every one. The sample lists roughly 280,000 clones, roughly two thirds occurring once. About this clone itself: The antigen is unknown.

Germline V gene data show CDR1 as MDHEN and CDR2 as SYDVKM. V shed 8 bases and J 6 bases; nucleotides not matched to a gene: 11. The CDR3 spans 15 residues. The specimen sequenced was PBMCs. The sequence was collected from a female donor in good health and CMV-seronegative. The gene calls are TRBV28 and TRBJ2-2, with 8 nucleotides matching TRBD1. The DNA of the CDR3 is TGTGCCAGCGCGACTCAGGCAGGGGGCTCCGGGGAGCTGTTTTTT. Its protein is CASATQAGGSGELFF.